This paragraph reports one T cell receptor (beta chain). No antigen is known for it. The authors ran the immunoSEQ assay, v3.0, at survey level. Target depth was roughly 35,000-55,000 T-cell genomes per sample. Here immunoSEQ multiplex PCR was the method, and the copy in TCRdb shows in-frame clones only, minus some. The data contain roughly 17,000 clones, about 95% of them singletons. The data are from a study of long-term antiretroviral therapy in people with HIV. Study-wide points: No data on ART adherence, viral resistance or therapy changes.

The germline V and J ends were trimmed by 3 bases and 0 bases, with 8 bases remaining between them. The CDR3 extends over 14 amino acids. The V gene's germline CDR1 is MNHEY and CDR2 SVGAGI. This sample comprised unsorted PBMCs, obtained less than 12 years after starting antiretroviral therapy. This chain uses TRBV6-5 with TRBJ1-2; D gene unclear. The source of this sequence is a man in his thirties or forties with HIV. The CDR3 protein is CASSYYGANYGYTF. The CDR3 DNA follows: TGTGCCAGCAGTTATTACGGTGCTAACTATGGCTACACCTTC.